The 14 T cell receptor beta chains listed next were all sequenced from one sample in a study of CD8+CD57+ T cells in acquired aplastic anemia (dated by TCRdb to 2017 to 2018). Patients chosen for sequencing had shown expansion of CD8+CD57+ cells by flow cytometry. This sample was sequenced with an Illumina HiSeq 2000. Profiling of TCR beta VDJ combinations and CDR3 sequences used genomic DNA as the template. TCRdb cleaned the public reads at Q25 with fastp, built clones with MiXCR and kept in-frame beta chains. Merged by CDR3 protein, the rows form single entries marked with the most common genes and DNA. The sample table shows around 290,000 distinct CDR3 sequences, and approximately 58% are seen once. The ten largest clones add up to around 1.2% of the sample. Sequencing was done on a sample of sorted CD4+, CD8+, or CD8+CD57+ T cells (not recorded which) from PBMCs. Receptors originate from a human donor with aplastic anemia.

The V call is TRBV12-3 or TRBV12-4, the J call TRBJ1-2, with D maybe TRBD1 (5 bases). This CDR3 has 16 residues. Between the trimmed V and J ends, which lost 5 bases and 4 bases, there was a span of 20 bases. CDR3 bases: TGTGCCAGCAGTCCCTCAAGGGCAGGGCGGAGCTATGGCTACACCTTC. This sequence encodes CASSPSRAGRSYGYTF.

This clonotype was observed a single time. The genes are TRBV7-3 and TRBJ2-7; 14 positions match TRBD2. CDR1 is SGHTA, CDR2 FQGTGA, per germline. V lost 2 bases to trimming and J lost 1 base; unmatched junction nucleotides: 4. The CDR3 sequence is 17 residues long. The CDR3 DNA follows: TGTGCCAGCAGCTTACGGGGACTAGCGGGAGTTTCCTACGAGCAGTACTTC. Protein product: CASSLRGLAGVSYEQYF.

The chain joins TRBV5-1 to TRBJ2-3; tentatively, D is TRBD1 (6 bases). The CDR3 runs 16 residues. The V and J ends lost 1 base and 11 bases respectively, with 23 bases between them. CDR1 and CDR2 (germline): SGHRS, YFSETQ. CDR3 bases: TGCGCCAGCAGCTTGACCGCAGGGGCCAGCTACAATGAGCAGTATTTT. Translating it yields CASSLTAGASYNEQYF.

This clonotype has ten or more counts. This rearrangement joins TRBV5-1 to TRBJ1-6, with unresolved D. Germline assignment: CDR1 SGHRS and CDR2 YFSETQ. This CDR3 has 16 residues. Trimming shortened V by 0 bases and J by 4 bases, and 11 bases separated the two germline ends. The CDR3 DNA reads TGCGCCAGCAGCTTGGGGCAAGACACATATAATTCACCCCTCCACTTT. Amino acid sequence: CASSLGQDTYNSPLHF.

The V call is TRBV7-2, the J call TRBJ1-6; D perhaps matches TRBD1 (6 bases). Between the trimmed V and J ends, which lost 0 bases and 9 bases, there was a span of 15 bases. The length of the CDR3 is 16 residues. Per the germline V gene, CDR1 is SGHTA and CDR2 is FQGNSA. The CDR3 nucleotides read TGTGCCAGCAGCTTAGCGCCTTCAGGGGCGCGTTCACCCCTCCACTTT. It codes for CASSLAPSGARSPLHF.

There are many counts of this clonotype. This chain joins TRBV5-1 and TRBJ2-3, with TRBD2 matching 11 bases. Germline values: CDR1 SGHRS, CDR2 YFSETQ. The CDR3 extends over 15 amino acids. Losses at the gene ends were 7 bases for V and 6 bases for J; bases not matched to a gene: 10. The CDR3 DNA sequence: TGCGCCAGCTCGATAGGTAGCGGGAGGGTTGATACGCAGTATTTT. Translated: CASSIGSGRVDTQYF.

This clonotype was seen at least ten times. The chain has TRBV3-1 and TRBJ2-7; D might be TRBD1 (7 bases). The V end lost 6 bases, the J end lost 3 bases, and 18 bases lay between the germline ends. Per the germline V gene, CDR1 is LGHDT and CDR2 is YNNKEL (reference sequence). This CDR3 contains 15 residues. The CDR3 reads CASRQAGQTNYEQYF. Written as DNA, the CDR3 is TGTGCCAGCAGACAGGCGGGACAGACGAACTACGAGCAGTACTTC.

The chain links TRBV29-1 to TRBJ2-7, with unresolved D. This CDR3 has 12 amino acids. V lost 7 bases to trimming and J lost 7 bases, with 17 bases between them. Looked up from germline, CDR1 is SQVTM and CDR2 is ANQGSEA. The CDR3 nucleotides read TGCAGCGCCCTGGTGACATTCCAGGAGCAGTACTTC. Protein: CSALVTFQEQYF.

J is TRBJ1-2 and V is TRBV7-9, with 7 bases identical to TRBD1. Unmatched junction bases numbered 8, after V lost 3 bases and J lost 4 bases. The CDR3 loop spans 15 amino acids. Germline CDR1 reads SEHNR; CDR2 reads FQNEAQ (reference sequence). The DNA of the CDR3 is TGTGCCAGCAGCTTTGGGCAGGGGGTTCTCTATGGCTACACCTTC. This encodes CASSFGQGVLYGYTF.

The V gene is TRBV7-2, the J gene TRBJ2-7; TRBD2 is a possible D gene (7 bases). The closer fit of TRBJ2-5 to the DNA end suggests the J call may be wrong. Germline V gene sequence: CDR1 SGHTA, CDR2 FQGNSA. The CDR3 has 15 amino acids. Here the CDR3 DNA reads TGTGCCAGCAGCTCGTTTGGGGGGGCCGGAGAGACCCAGTACTTC. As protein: CASSSFGGAGETQYF.

CDR3 residues: CASSPSGTTYSGANVLTF. For the CDR3, the DNA is TGTGCCAGCAGCCCCTCCGGGACAACTTACTCTGGGGCCAACGTCCTGACTTTC. V and J are TRBV7-2 and TRBJ2-6; tentative D call: TRBD1 (6 bases). Trimming pared 5 bases from V and 0 bases from J, leaving 17 bases between. The CDR3 runs 18 residues. Germline V gives CDR1 SGHTA, CDR2 FQGNSA.

The DNA of the CDR3 is TGTGCCAGCAGTCCCCTGGGGGGGGACCAGGGCTCCTACGAGCAGTACTTC. This gives the protein CASSPLGGDQGSYEQYF. V and J are TRBV7-2 and TRBJ2-7, with TRBD2 matching over 7 bases. The CDR3 runs to 17 residues. Unmatched junction bases numbered 14, after V lost 6 bases and J lost 0 bases. Per germline, CDR1 SGHTA and CDR2 FQGNSA.

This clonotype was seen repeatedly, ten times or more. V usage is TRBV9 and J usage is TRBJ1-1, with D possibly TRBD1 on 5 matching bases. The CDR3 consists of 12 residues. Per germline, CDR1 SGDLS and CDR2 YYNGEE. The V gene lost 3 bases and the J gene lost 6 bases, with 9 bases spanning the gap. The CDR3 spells CASSARGAEAFF. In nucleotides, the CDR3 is TGTGCCAGCAGCGCGAGAGGGGCTGAAGCTTTCTTT.

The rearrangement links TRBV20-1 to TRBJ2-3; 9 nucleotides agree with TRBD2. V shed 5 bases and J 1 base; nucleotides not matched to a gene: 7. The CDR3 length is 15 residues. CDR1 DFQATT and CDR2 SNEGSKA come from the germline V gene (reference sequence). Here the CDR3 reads CSAFIAGVRTDTQYF. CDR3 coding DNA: TGCAGTGCTTTCATAGCGGGAGTTCGCACAGATACGCAGTATTTT.